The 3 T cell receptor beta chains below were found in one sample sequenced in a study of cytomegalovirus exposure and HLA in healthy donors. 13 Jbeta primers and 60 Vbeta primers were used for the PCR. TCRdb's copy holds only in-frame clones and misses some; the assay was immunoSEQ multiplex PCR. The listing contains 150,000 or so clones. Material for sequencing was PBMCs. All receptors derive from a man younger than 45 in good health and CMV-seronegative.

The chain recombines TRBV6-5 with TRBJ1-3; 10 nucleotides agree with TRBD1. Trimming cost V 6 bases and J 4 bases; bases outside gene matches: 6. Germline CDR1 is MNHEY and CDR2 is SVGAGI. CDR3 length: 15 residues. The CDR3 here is CASREDRGDGNTIYF. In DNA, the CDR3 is TGTGCCAGCAGAGAGGACAGGGGGGACGGAAACACCATATATTTT.

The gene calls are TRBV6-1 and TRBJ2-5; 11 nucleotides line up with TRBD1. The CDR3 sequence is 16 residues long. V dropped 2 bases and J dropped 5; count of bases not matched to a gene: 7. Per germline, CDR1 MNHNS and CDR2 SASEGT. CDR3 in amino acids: CASSEKDRGLGETQYF. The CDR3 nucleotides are TGTGCCAGCAGTGAAAAGGACAGGGGGCTGGGGGAGACCCAGTACTTC.

This CDR3 reads CATSLAVGENIQYF. The CDR3, as DNA: TGCGCCACTTCCCTAGCGGTGGGGGAAAACATTCAGTACTTC. This rearrangement joins TRBV5-1 to TRBJ2-4, with 7 bases fitting TRBD2. V dropped 9 bases and J dropped 5; count of bases not matched to a gene: 11. Per germline, CDR1 SGHRS and CDR2 YFSETQ. This CDR3 region has 14 residues.